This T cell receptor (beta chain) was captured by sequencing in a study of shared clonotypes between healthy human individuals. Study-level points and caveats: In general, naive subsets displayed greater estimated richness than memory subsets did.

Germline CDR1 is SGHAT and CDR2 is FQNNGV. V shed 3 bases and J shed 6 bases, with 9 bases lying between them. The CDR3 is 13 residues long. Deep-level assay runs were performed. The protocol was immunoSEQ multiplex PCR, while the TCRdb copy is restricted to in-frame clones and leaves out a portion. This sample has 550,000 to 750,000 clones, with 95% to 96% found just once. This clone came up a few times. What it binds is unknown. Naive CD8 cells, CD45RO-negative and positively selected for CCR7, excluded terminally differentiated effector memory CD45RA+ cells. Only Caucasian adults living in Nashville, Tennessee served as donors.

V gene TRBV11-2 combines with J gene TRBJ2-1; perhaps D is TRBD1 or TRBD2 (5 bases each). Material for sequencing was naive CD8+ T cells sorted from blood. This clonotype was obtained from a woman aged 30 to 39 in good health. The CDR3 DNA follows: TGTGCCAGCAGCTTGGGGGAGCCCAATGAGCAGTTCTTC. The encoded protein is CASSLGEPNEQFF.